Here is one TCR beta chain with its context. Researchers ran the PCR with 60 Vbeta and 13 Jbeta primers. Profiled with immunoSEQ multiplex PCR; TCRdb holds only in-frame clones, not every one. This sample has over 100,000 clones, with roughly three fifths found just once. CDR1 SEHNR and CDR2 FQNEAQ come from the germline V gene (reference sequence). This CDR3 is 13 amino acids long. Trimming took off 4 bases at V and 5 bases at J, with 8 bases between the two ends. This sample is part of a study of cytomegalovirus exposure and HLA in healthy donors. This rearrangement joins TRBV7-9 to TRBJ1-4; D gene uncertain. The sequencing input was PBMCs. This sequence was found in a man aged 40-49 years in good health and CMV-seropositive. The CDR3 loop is CASSSTLNEKLFF. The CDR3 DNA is TGTGCCAGCAGCTCAACACTAAATGAAAAACTGTTTTTT.